Listed here is a single TCR beta chain. Its specificity is unknown. This sample was taken from a study of T cell responses to AZD1222 COVID-19 vaccine. Study results and limitations: Females outnumbered males among donors, who were mostly white British; clonal diversity was possibly underestimated. Of the AZD1222 recipients, only five to seven were seropositive at baseline.

Between the trimmed V and J ends, which lost 0 bases and 2 bases, there was a span of 9 bases. The V gene's germline CDR1 is LGHNA and CDR2 YNFKEQ. The CDR3 totals 15 residues. Assay used: immunoSEQ multiplex PCR; TCRdb lists only in-frame clones, some missing. The sample consists of roughly 160,000 clones, roughly 90% of them appearing once. This TCR was sampled from an adult in good health. V usage is TRBV4-2 and J usage is TRBJ2-3; the D is unclear. Material: peripheral blood, obtained on day 0 of AZD1222 vaccination. The CDR3 is CASSQEVQSTDTQYF. In DNA form, the CDR3 reads TGTGCCAGCAGCCAAGAGGTTCAGTCCACAGATACGCAGTATTTT.